The rows below give T cell receptor beta chains drawn from one sample of a study of spatial heterogeneity in lung cancer. TCRdb re-analysed the 5' RACE reads in MiXCR, keeping a single row per CDR3 protein. The sample has thousands of distinct CDR3 sequences, around 5.2% seen once; the top ten hold around a tenth. The sequencing used normal lung tissue next to the tumor, collected at surgery. Receptors originate from a female donor with early-stage non-small cell lung cancer. The CDR3 runs from the conserved cysteine through the conserved F or W. D genes are given only for firm matches. Size tells how often a clone was seen (once, few, many) or the class of an expanded clone, and some rows leave it out.

>-|TRBV3-1|-|TRBJ2-5
CASTQTEGTQYF
TGTGCCAGCACCCAAACCGAGGGGACCCAGTACTTC
>medium-sized|TRBV11-2|TRBD1|TRBJ2-7
CASSFPGQGVYEQYF
TGTGCCAGCAGCTTCCCGGGACAGGGGGTGTACGAGCAGTACTTC
>medium-sized|TRBV10-3|-|TRBJ2-1
CAITEEPSSYNEQFF
TGTGCCATCACGGAGGAACCTAGCTCCTACAATGAGCAGTTCTTC
>many|TRBV5-1|-|TRBJ2-1
CASSLDVDNEQFF
TGCGCCAGCAGCTTGGATGTTGACAATGAGCAGTTCTTC
>medium-sized|TRBV27|TRBD2|TRBJ2-7
CASSIRSGRAHEQYF
TGTGCCAGCAGTATTCGTAGCGGGAGGGCCCACGAGCAGTACTTC
>many|TRBV5-1|TRBD1|TRBJ2-5
CASSLGRDRGSRETQYF
TGCGCCAGCAGCTTGGGGCGGGACAGGGGGTCGAGAGAGACCCAGTACTTC
>-|TRBV7-8|-|TRBJ2-5
CASSIRETKYF
TGTGCCAGCAGTATCCGGGAGACCAAGTACTTC
>-|TRBV9|-|TRBJ2-3
CASSAVTDTQYF
TGTGCCAGCAGCGCCGTCACAGATACGCAGTATTTT
>many|TRBV2|-|TRBJ2-3
CASRTTENTDTQYF
TGTGCCAGCAGGACGACAGAAAACACAGATACGCAGTATTTT
>many|TRBV4-1|TRBD2|TRBJ2-3
CASSQLSGSEDTQYF
TGCGCCAGCAGCCAGTTAAGCGGGAGCGAGGATACGCAGTATTTT
>many|TRBV5-1|TRBD1|TRBJ2-1
CASSPMGVRQGNEQFF
TGCGCCAGCAGCCCCATGGGGGTTCGACAGGGCAATGAGCAGTTCTTC
>medium-sized|TRBV5-1|-|TRBJ1-1
CASSLLDVSTEAFF
TGCGCCAGCAGCTTGCTGGATGTAAGCACTGAAGCTTTCTTT
>many|TRBV7-9|-|TRBJ1-3
CASSLNSGNTIYF
TGTGCCAGCAGCCTGAACTCTGGAAACACCATATATTTT
>medium-sized|TRBV14|-|TRBJ1-6
CASSHAGTAYSPLHF
TGTGCCAGCAGCCACGCCGGGACGGCCTATTCACCCCTCCACTTT
>many|TRBV18|-|TRBJ1-5
CASSPGEGNQPQHF
TGTGCCAGCTCACCAGGGGAGGGCAATCAGCCCCAGCATTTT
>medium-sized|TRBV29-1|-|TRBJ1-1
CSVDILNTEAFF
TGCAGCGTCGACATTTTGAACACTGAAGCTTTCTTT
>many|TRBV6-2/TRBV6-3|TRBD2|TRBJ2-7
CASSPTSGRAYEQYF
TGTGCCAGCAGTCCCACTAGCGGGAGGGCCTACGAGCAGTACTTC
>-|TRBV27|TRBD1|TRBJ1-1
CASKPRAGGSAFF
TGTGCCAGCAAGCCCCGGGCAGGGGGTTCGGCTTTCTTT
>medium-sized|TRBV29-1|-|TRBJ1-1
CSVDKAGAAFF
TGCAGCGTTGATAAGGCAGGGGCCGCTTTCTTT
>-|TRBV6-5|-|TRBJ1-2
CASSHRDNYGYTF
TGTGCCAGCAGTCACCGGGACAACTATGGCTACACCTTC
>many|TRBV5-4|-|TRBJ2-1
CASSMDRYNEQFF
TGTGCCAGCAGCATGGACAGATACAATGAGCAGTTCTTC
>once|TRBV29-1|TRBD1|TRBJ2-7
CSVSGTGQIEQYF
TGCAGCGTGTCCGGGACAGGGCAAATCGAGCAGTACTTC
>medium-sized|TRBV6-2/TRBV6-3|-|TRBJ1-5
CASKTDGTQPQHF
TGTGCCAGCAAGACCGACGGTACTCAGCCCCAGCATTTT
>medium-sized|TRBV11-2|-|TRBJ1-6
CASSLTDLGEYNSPLHF
TGTGCCAGCAGCTTAACGGATCTAGGGGAGTACAATTCACCCCTCCACTTT
>-|TRBV24-1|TRBD1|TRBJ2-3
CATSDRDSSTDTQYF
TGTGCCACCAGTGATCGGGACAGTAGCACAGATACGCAGTATTTT
>medium-sized|TRBV12-3/TRBV12-4|-|TRBJ2-7
CASSFAGAGYEQYF
TGTGCCAGCAGTTTCGCAGGGGCCGGCTACGAGCAGTACTTC
>many|TRBV20-1|-|TRBJ2-1
CSAPDPFSDNEQFF
TGCAGTGCACCTGACCCCTTCTCGGACAATGAGCAGTTCTTC
>many|TRBV13|-|TRBJ2-1
CASSLGGGSGRYNEQFF
TGTGCCAGCAGCTTAGGCGGAGGGTCAGGACGCTACAATGAGCAGTTCTTC
>medium-sized|TRBV12-3/TRBV12-4|TRBD1|TRBJ1-6
CASSLGQVDTLHF
TGTGCCAGCAGTTTGGGACAGGTCGACACCCTCCACTTT
>-|TRBV20-1|-|TRBJ2-1
CSAIETSINNEQFF
TGCAGTGCGATAGAAACTAGCATCAACAATGAGCAGTTCTTC
>medium-sized|TRBV28|-|TRBJ2-1
CASSLAGITNEQFF
TGTGCCAGCAGTTTAGCAGGGATAACGAATGAGCAGTTCTTC
>-|TRBV28|-|TRBJ1-6
CASRDPAYNSPLHF
TGTGCCAGCAGGGACCCGGCCTATAATTCACCCCTCCACTTT
>-|TRBV28|TRBD1|TRBJ2-2
CASSNVQGGIGELFF
TGTGCCAGCAGCAACGTACAGGGGGGCATCGGGGAGCTGTTTTTT
>medium-sized|TRBV7-8|TRBD2|TRBJ2-3
CASSPSGGADTQYF
TGTGCCAGCAGCCCATCCGGGGGGGCAGATACGCAGTATTTT
>many|TRBV7-7|TRBD1|TRBJ2-7
CASSLDRFDEQYF
TGTGCTAGCAGCTTGGACAGGTTCGACGAGCAGTACTTC
>medium-sized|TRBV5-1|-|TRBJ1-2
CASSSGNYGYTF
TGCGCCAGCAGCTCAGGGAACTATGGCTACACCTTC
>few|TRBV4-1|-|TRBJ2-1
CASSRGAGMVNEQFF
TGCGCCAGCAGCCGTGGGGCCGGGATGGTCAATGAGCAGTTCTTC
>few|TRBV14|-|TRBJ2-5
CASSQDVRTQYF
TGTGCCAGCAGCCAAGATGTACGGACCCAGTACTTC
>medium-sized|TRBV12-3/TRBV12-4|-|TRBJ1-5
CASSLSGPRPKQHF
TGTGCCAGCAGTTTATCGGGTCCGAGACCCAAACAGCATTTT
>medium-sized|TRBV11-2|-|TRBJ2-7
CASSLSTPYEQYF
TGTGCCAGCAGCTTATCAACTCCCTACGAGCAGTACTTC
>medium-sized|TRBV2|-|TRBJ2-1
CASALNEQFF
TGTGCCAGCGCACTCAATGAGCAGTTCTTC
>medium-sized|TRBV11-2|TRBD2|TRBJ2-7
CASSSFSGSYEQYF
TGTGCCAGCAGCTCTTTCAGCGGGAGCTACGAGCAGTACTTC
>few|TRBV6-5|TRBD1|TRBJ1-2
CASSRDRGDGYTF
TGTGCCAGCAGTAGGGACAGGGGGGATGGCTACACCTTC
>many|TRBV29-1|-|TRBJ1-1
CSVSTVNTEAFF
TGCAGCGTCTCGACAGTAAACACTGAAGCTTTCTTT
>medium-sized|TRBV19|TRBD2|TRBJ2-1
CASSSLAGDYNEQFF
TGTGCCAGTAGCAGTCTAGCGGGGGATTACAATGAGCAGTTCTTC
>medium-sized|TRBV29-1|TRBD1|TRBJ1-6
CSVSTGETAPLHF
TGCAGCGTTAGTACAGGGGAGACGGCACCCCTCCACTTT
>-|TRBV6-5|TRBD2|TRBJ2-7
CASRLGLGSSYEQYF
TGTGCCAGCAGGCTCGGACTAGGAAGCTCCTACGAGCAGTACTTC
>many|TRBV3-1|TRBD2|TRBJ2-2
CASSLNSAGATGELFF
TGTGCCAGCAGCCTCAACTCAGCGGGAGCCACCGGGGAGCTGTTTTTT
>medium-sized|TRBV28|TRBD1|TRBJ2-5
CASSPQDRGSEETQYF
TGTGCCAGCAGTCCCCAGGACAGGGGTTCGGAAGAGACCCAGTACTTC
>many|TRBV11-2|TRBD1|TRBJ2-1
CASSPDRANYNEQFF
TGTGCCAGCAGCCCCGACAGGGCGAACTACAATGAGCAGTTCTTC
>medium-sized|TRBV27|TRBD1|TRBJ1-3
CASRPDRASSGNTIYF
TGTGCCAGCAGACCCGACAGGGCCAGCTCTGGAAACACCATATATTTT
>medium-sized|TRBV20-1|TRBD1|TRBJ1-2
CSAIQGGQDYGYTF
TGCAGTGCTATCCAGGGAGGACAGGACTATGGCTACACCTTC
>medium-sized|TRBV30|-|TRBJ1-1
CACSPAFF
TGTGCCTGTTCGCCAGCTTTCTTT